This record covers a single T cell receptor (beta chain). What it binds is unknown. CDR1 is SGDLS, CDR2 YYNGEE, per germline. Deletions cut 0 bases from V and 1 base from J, with 8 bases between. This CDR3 is 16 amino acids long. This record belongs to a study of cytomegalovirus exposure and HLA in healthy donors. At the level of the study: Approximately 200 million T cells yielded 117 million unique TCR beta sequences in earlier analysis.

Primers included in the PCR were 60 Vbeta and 13 Jbeta primers. Under the authors' procedure: A follow-up analysis tallied about 80 million unique TCR beta chains, roughly 11 million shared. Generated by immunoSEQ multiplex PCR, the TCRdb table keeps only in-frame clones and is missing some. V, J and clone size are those of that table, while D and trimming were read from the DNA. The sample has more than 65,000 clones, 65% to 75% seen once. The study's findings and limits: TCR beta chain V- and J-gene trimming was linked, in a later analysis, to a missense variant in DCLRE1C. Across all donors, roughly uniform sequencing depth was an assumption of the presence/absence analyses.

The sequenced material came from PBMCs. The origin of this receptor is a woman in her sixties in good health and CMV-seropositive. V is TRBV9 and J is TRBJ2-6, with D possibly being TRBD1 (5 bases). This CDR3 reads CASSVGHRSGANVLTF. The CDR3 DNA is TGTGCCAGCAGCGTAGGCCACAGGTCTGGGGCCAACGTCCTGACTTTC.